The present T cell receptor beta chain was sequenced within a study of cytomegalovirus exposure and HLA in healthy donors. Study in general: The roughly 130 validation repertoires used the same platform as the approximately 670 first-cohort repertoires, a later analysis reported.

Germline assignment: CDR1 LGHNA and CDR2 YNFKEQ. CDR3 length: 15 residues. Trimming removed 0 bases at V and 8 bases at J, with 16 bases between. Method: immunoSEQ multiplex PCR; TCRdb's copy keeps in-frame clones and lacks some. The sample gives 200,000 or so clones, approximately 84% of which show up once; approximately 7% is in the top ten. The TCR originated in a man aged 18 to 29 in good health and CMV-seropositive. Sample: PBMCs. The chain recombines TRBV4-2 with TRBJ1-2, with TRBD1 as a possible D gene (5 bases). The chain's CDR3 is CASSQDFGLQGGYTF. CDR3 DNA sequence: TGTGCCAGCAGCCAAGATTTCGGGCTTCAGGGCGGCTACACCTTC.